The 22 T cell receptor beta chains given below trace back to one sample, sequenced in a study of cytomegalovirus exposure and HLA in healthy donors. The PCR ran on 60 Vbeta and 13 Jbeta primers. The method was immunoSEQ multiplex PCR; TCRdb's version includes in-frame clones alone and lacks a portion of them. The top ten hold approximately 1.8% of the sample, which has some 150,000 clones, less than 80% seen once. The sequenced material came from PBMCs. These receptors were taken from a female donor in good health and CMV-seropositive.

V gene TRBV2 combines with J gene TRBJ1-1, with TRBD1 matching over 8 bases. The V and J ends lost 1 base and 4 bases, in that order; junction bases with no gene match: 8. The CDR3 length is 16 residues. CDR1 and CDR2 (germline): SNHLY, FYNNEI. Written as DNA, the CDR3 is TGTGCCAGCAGTGAAGGTACAGGGGGGGGGAGCACTGAAGCTTTCTTT. It codes for CASSEGTGGGSTEAFF.

The chain carries TRBV7-2 and TRBJ2-1; the D gene is possibly TRBD2 (5 bases). The V gene's germline CDR1 is SGHTA and CDR2 FQGNSA. The CDR3 spans 13 residues. Trimming removed 1 base from V and 10 bases from J, with 11 bases in between. The DNA for the CDR3 is TGTGCCAGCAGCTTAGGTCAGGCGGGCGAGCAGTTCTTC. Translating it yields CASSLGQAGEQFF. Full variable domain (missing parts from reference TRBV7-2 and TRBJ2-1): GAGVSQSPSNKVTEKGKDVELRCDPISGHTALYWYRQSLGQGLEFLIYFQGNSAPDKSGLPSDRFSAERTGGSVSTLTIQRTQQEDSAVYLCASSLGQAGEQFFGPGTRLTVL.

The chain joins TRBV5-6 to TRBJ2-7; the match to TRBD1 covers 7 bases. The length of the CDR3 is 14 residues. V was pared by 1 base and J by 6 bases, with 7 bases of the junction left unmatched. Per the germline V gene, CDR1 is SGHDT and CDR2 is YYEEEE. The CDR3 sequence is CASSLFGQVAEQYF. The CDR3 nucleotides read TGTGCCAGCAGCTTGTTCGGACAGGTAGCCGAGCAGTACTTC.

This clone is a singleton in its sample. This chain joins TRBV6-1 and TRBJ2-7; D unresolved. CDR3 length: 11 residues. Germline-derived CDR1 and CDR2 are MNHNS and SASEGT. The V and J ends lost 5 bases and 5 bases respectively, with 7 bases between them. The CDR3 nucleotides read TGTGCCAGCAGTATACGCGACGAGCAGTACTTC. This gives the protein CASSIRDEQYF.

This chain uses TRBV18 with TRBJ2-7; 10 nucleotides agree with TRBD1. Germline V lookup: CDR1 KGHSH, CDR2 LQKENI. The CDR3 has 15 residues. Unmatched junction bases numbered 6, after V lost 4 bases and J lost 3 bases. In DNA form, the CDR3 reads TGTGCCAGCTCACAGGGACAGGGGAATTACTACGAGCAGTACTTC. The encoded protein is CASSQGQGNYYEQYF.

J is TRBJ1-1 and V is TRBV5-1; no clear D. Per germline, CDR1 SGHRS and CDR2 YFSETQ. Trimming removed 0 bases from V and 1 base from J, with 13 bases in between. CDR3 length: 16 residues. Here the CDR3 DNA reads TGCGCCAGCAGCTTGGGGACTTTACCCACGAACACTGAAGCTTTCTTT. This encodes CASSLGTLPTNTEAFF.

The chain couples TRBV11-2 to TRBJ2-1; 7 bases agree with TRBD2. The CDR3 has 14 residues. Germline lookup yields CDR1 SGHAT and CDR2 FQNNGV. The junction had 4 bases not matched to a gene; V was cut back by 5 bases and J by 3 bases. The CDR3 region has the DNA TGTGCCAGCAGCGTAAAGCGGGGCTACAATGAGCAGTTCTTC. Amino acids: CASSVKRGYNEQFF.

The chain combines TRBV6-1 with TRBJ1-3; the match to TRBD1 covers 9 bases. The CDR3 is 15 amino acids. Germline trimming cut 10 bases from V and 0 bases from J; bases unmatched to any gene: 7. Germline V gene data show CDR1 as MNHNS and CDR2 as SASEGT. For the CDR3, the DNA is TGTGCCACCGAGACAGGGGGAAACTCTGGAAACACCATATATTTT. Its translation: CATETGGNSGNTIYF.

This chain uses TRBV5-1 with TRBJ1-1; 8 nucleotides line up with TRBD1. After removal of 6 bases from V and 1 base from J, the junction contained 8 bases not matched to a gene. The germline V gene has CDR1 SGHRS and CDR2 YFSETQ. The CDR3 covers 15 residues. CDR3 loop: CASTLSGTGNTEAFF. CDR3 nucleotides: TGCGCCAGCACCCTTTCCGGGACAGGGAACACTGAAGCTTTCTTT.

The chain has TRBV25-1 and TRBJ1-1, with D maybe TRBD1 (5 bases). Trimming took 4 bases from V and 5 from J, leaving 17 bases between them. Germline loops: CDR1 MGHDK, CDR2 SYGVNS. The CDR3 is 15 amino acids. In DNA form, the CDR3 reads TGTGCCAGCAGTGGAACAACCCAGGGATTAACTGAAGCTTTCTTT. It encodes CASSGTTQGLTEAFF. Combining the CDR3 with reference TRBV25-1 and TRBJ1-1 gives the whole variable domain EADIYQTPRYLVIGTGKKITLECSQTMGHDKMYWYQQDPGMELHLIHYSYGVNSTEKGDLSSESTVSRIRTEHFPLTLESARPSHTSQYLCASSGTTQGLTEAFFGQGTRLTVV.

The V and J genes are TRBV4-1 and TRBJ1-1, with unresolved D. Trimming removed 0 bases at V and 7 bases at J, with 3 bases between. Germline lookup yields CDR1 MGHRA and CDR2 YSYEKL. The CDR3 covers 11 residues. The CDR3 reads CASSQDIEAFF. CDR3 in DNA: TGCGCCAGCAGCCAAGATATTGAAGCTTTCTTT.

CDR3 bases: TGTGCCACCAGCAGGGATAGAGCAGTAGCGGGAGGGGACAATGAGCAGTTCTTC. Translated: CATSRDRAVAGGDNEQFF. The chain recombines TRBV15 with TRBJ2-1; 11 nucleotides agree with TRBD2. The V gene end was trimmed by 3 bases and the J gene end by 5 bases; junction bases not matched to a gene: 12. The CDR3 sequence is 18 residues long. The V gene's germline CDR1 is LNHNV and CDR2 YYDKDF (reference sequence).

The chain combines TRBV19 with TRBJ2-1, with 10 bases that match TRBD2. This CDR3 contains 15 residues. V was pared by 7 bases and J by 5 bases, with 8 bases of the junction left unmatched. Germline V lookup: CDR1 LNHDA, CDR2 SQIVND (reference sequence). The CDR3 is CASTSSGRGHNEQFF. For the CDR3, the DNA is TGTGCCAGTACCTCCAGCGGGAGGGGCCACAATGAGCAGTTCTTC. Full variable domain (remainder filled in from reference TRBV19 and TRBJ2-1): DGGITQSPKYLFRKEGQNVTLSCEQNLNHDAMYWYRQDPGQGLRLIYYSQIVNDFQKGDIAEGYSVSREKKESFPLTVTSAQKNPTAFYLCASTSSGRGHNEQFFGPGTRLTVL.

CDR3 sequence reads: CASSYSGQGGEQYF. The DNA for the CDR3 is TGTGCCAGCAGTTACTCGGGACAGGGGGGCGAGCAGTACTTC. The chain uses TRBV6-5 and TRBJ2-7, with TRBD1 matching over 11 bases. V gave up 0 bases and J gave up 6 bases; unmatched junction bases: 1. Per the germline V gene, CDR1 is MNHEY and CDR2 is SVGAGI. CDR3 length: 14 residues.

This clone appeared a few times. The V and J genes are TRBV6-1 and TRBJ2-7; the match to TRBD2 covers 12 bases. The ends lost 3 bases at V and 6 bases at J; junction bases unmatched: 12. The CDR3 length is 17 residues. CDR1 is MNHNS and CDR2 is SASEGT in the germline V gene. CDR3 in DNA: TGTGCCAGCAGTGAGGGAGGCTCGACTAGCGGGAGTTCCGAGCAGTACTTC. It is translated as CASSEGGSTSGSSEQYF.

The J gene is TRBJ2-1, the V gene TRBV10-2, with unresolved D. Germline-derived CDR1 and CDR2 are WSHSY and SAAADI. Trimming removed 0 bases at V and 4 bases at J, with 10 bases between. The CDR3 extends over 15 amino acids. The CDR3 DNA reads as TGCGCCAGCAGTGAGTCGAGTGAACTTTACAATGAGCAGTTCTTC. Translated: CASSESSELYNEQFF.

The V call is TRBV7-2, the J call TRBJ2-1; weak D call: TRBD1 (7 bases). Trimming took off 1 base at V and 8 bases at J, with 12 bases between the two ends. The CDR3 spans 14 residues. CDR1 and CDR2 (germline): SGHTA, FQGNSA. The CDR3 region is CASSLGFRGDEQFF. CDR3 sequence (DNA): TGTGCCAGCAGCTTAGGTTTCAGGGGGGATGAGCAGTTCTTC.

This rearrangement joins TRBV7-9 to TRBJ2-1; D may be TRBD2 (6 bases). Germline CDR1 reads SEHNR; CDR2 reads FQNEAQ (reference sequence). CDR3 length equals 12 residues. V lost 6 bases, J lost 9 bases, and 12 bases lay in between. CDR3 residues: CASSWDFGEQFF. CDR3 in DNA: TGTGCCAGCAGTTGGGACTTCGGTGAGCAGTTCTTC.

This clone was found a few times. J is TRBJ1-1 and V is TRBV5-3; 9 bases map to TRBD1. TRBV5-3 is an ORF; its function is uncertain. The CDR3 sequence is 15 residues long. V lost 4 bases, J lost 4 bases, and 8 bases stayed unmatched. The CDR3 sequence is CARSTIGQGPTEAFF. DNA for the CDR3: TGTGCCAGAAGCACGATAGGACAGGGGCCCACTGAAGCTTTCTTT.

The rearrangement joins TRBV5-6 to TRBJ2-3, with D unresolved. V was cut by 4 bases and J by 2 bases, with 5 bases left in between. There are 12 residues in the CDR3. Germline values: CDR1 SGHDT, CDR2 YYEEEE. CDR3 nucleotide sequence: TGTGCCAGCAGCCTATTCACAGATACGCAGTATTTT. This codes for CASSLFTDTQYF.

This chain links TRBV6-1 with TRBJ2-1, with D perhaps TRBD1 (6 bases). Between the trimmed V and J ends, which lost 7 bases and 2 bases, there was a span of 9 bases. The CDR3 loop spans 13 amino acids. CDR1 and CDR2 (germline): MNHNS, SASEGT. The CDR3 coding sequence is TGTGCCAGCACACGGGACACCTACAATGAGCAGTTCTTC. This sequence encodes CASTRDTYNEQFF.

This chain joins TRBV6-6 and TRBJ1-5; D unclear. The CDR3 covers 14 residues. Trimming shortened V by 7 bases and J by 3 bases, and 13 bases separated the two germline ends. From germline, CDR1 is MNHNY and CDR2 SVGAGI (reference sequence). The CDR3 reads CASNPSFYNQPQHF. The CDR3 coding sequence is TGTGCCAGCAACCCCTCCTTCTACAATCAGCCCCAGCATTTT.